What follows are 6 T cell receptor beta chains derived from one specimen sequenced in a study of T cells in Graves' hyperthyroidism and ophthalmopathy. From RNA transcripts, TCR beta CDR3 regions were amplified. Primed by the HTBI set, a first-round RT-PCR was run on the TCR CDR3. TCRdb called the multiplex PCR reads again in MiXCR, with one record for every CDR3 protein. The data contain roughly 170,000 distinct CDR3 sequences, over 15% of them singletons. Sequenced sample: blood. These receptors were obtained from a woman in her 50s with Graves' hyperthyroidism.

The chain couples TRBV5-1 to TRBJ1-2, with TRBD1 identical over 9 bases. Germline values: CDR1 SGHRS, CDR2 YFSETQ. The V gene end was trimmed by 7 bases and the J gene end by 4 bases; junction bases not matched to a gene: 5. The CDR3 totals 13 residues. As DNA, the CDR3 is TGCGCCAGCGGGACAGGGAGTGGCTATGGCTACACCTTC. It specifies CASGTGSGYGYTF.

This clonotype has a count of ten or more. This chain joins TRBV24-1 and TRBJ2-1; 7 nucleotides agree with TRBD1. The V segment lost 3 bases and the J segment 10 bases; nucleotides outside the gene matches: 5. Germline CDR1 reads KGHDR; CDR2 reads SFDVKD. The CDR3 covers 13 residues. The CDR3 bases are TGTGCCACCAGTGATCGGGTGACAGGGGAGCAGTTCTTC. Encoded protein: CATSDRVTGEQFF.

This clonotype has just a few counts. The chain employs TRBV4-1 and TRBJ1-2; 11 bases map to TRBD1. Germline CDR1 reads MGHRA; CDR2 reads YSYEKL. CDR3 size: 15 residues. The junction had 11 bases not matched to a gene; V was cut back by 6 bases and J by 8 bases. The CDR3 here is CASRMGQGGVEGYTF. The CDR3 coding sequence is TGCGCCAGCAGAATGGGACAGGGGGGTGTGGAAGGCTACACCTTC.

The chain carries TRBV18 and TRBJ2-1; D ambiguous. Trimming removed 3 bases from V and 3 bases from J, with 9 bases in between. Germline-derived CDR1 and CDR2 are KGHSH and LQKENI. The CDR3 totals 14 residues. The CDR3: CASSPRTGYNEQFF. The CDR3 coding sequence is TGTGCCAGCTCACCCCGGACGGGCTACAATGAGCAGTTCTTC.

This clonotype was seen many times. The genes are TRBV12-3 or TRBV12-4 and TRBJ2-7; TRBD1 matches at 7 bases. This CDR3 is 14 amino acids long. V lost 5 bases, J lost 0 bases, and 4 bases stayed unmatched. The CDR3 spells CASSLDRISYEQYF. CDR3 sequence (DNA): TGTGCCAGCAGTCTGGACAGGATCTCCTACGAGCAGTACTTC.

The CDR3 sequence is CASSQGGSGGTSTDTQYF. For the CDR3, the DNA is TGTGCCAGCAGCCAAGGGGGTAGCGGGGGAACTAGCACAGATACGCAGTATTTT. The chain is built from TRBV4-2 and TRBJ2-3; 9 nucleotides align to TRBD2. This CDR3 is built from 18 residues. Germline trimming cut 1 base from V and 0 bases from J; bases unmatched to any gene: 8. Germline CDR1 reads LGHNA; CDR2 reads YNFKEQ.